This T cell receptor beta chain stems from a study of blood T cells in healthy people across ages. This clonotype was recorded a few times. V shed 4 bases and J 4 bases; nucleotides not matched to a gene: 12. Germline-derived CDR1 and CDR2 are LNHDA and SQIVND (reference sequence). The CDR3 contains 17 residues. A second PCR, run for roughly 7 to 11 cycles, used a sample-barcoded 5' primer plus a J-beta primer mix. With 12 random nucleotides, a template-switch adaptor tagged each individual cDNA molecule. TCRdb reprocessed the 5' RACE reads with MiXCR, giving one entry per CDR3 protein. The table records around 800,000 distinct CDR3 sequences, more than 25% of them present only once. The sample was also reused in another study, on T cells of mothers and their children.

The chain joins TRBV19 to TRBJ2-2, with 7 positions matching TRBD1. This clonotype originated in a boy younger than 18 in good health. The specimen was blood. The CDR3 DNA follows: TGTGCCAGTAGTACTTCAAGGGGGCCTGGGGCCACCGGGGAGCTGTTTTTT. Its protein product is CASSTSRGPGATGELFF.